The 27 T cell receptor beta chains presented below share a single source sample, sequenced in a study of T cell clonality in common variable immunodeficiency. Produced via immunoSEQ multiplex PCR; TCRdb's table is partial and in-frame only. Sampling found several thousand clones, none seen once. What these receptors recognize is not known. Study-wide points: In common variable immunodeficiency, TCR beta chains reportedly carried fewer deletions and N-nucleotide insertions.

Sequencing used peripheral blood mononuclear cells. These receptors were obtained from a human donor with common variable immunodeficiency.

In this sample, this clone turned up many times. The CDR3 is cut off 3 residues early in the read; its end comes from the germline J gene. This sequence joins TRBV18 and TRBJ2-3; D is possibly TRBD1 (6 bases). CDR3 size: 13 residues. Trimming removed 7 bases from V and 4 bases from J, with 12 bases in between. CDR1 and CDR2 (germline): KGHSH, LQKENI. CDR3 sequence: CASFRTVADTQYF. CDR3 DNA (partial): TGTGCCAGCTTTAGGACAGTCGCAGATACG.

This clone was seen more than once but under ten times. The sequenced fragment ends 3 residues before the CDR3 boundary, so the rest is inferred from the germline J gene. The V call is TRBV19, the J call TRBJ2-7; 10 bases are a match to TRBD2. This CDR3 spans 14 amino acids. With V trimmed by 6 bases and J by 3 bases, 5 bases remained unmatched. CDR1 is LNHDA, CDR2 SQIVND, per germline (reference sequence). CDR3 sequence reads: CASSPRTSGYEQYF. CDR3 DNA (partial): TGTGCCAGTAGCCCTAGGACTAGCGGCTACGAG. The full variable domain, its missing parts supplied by reference TRBV19 and TRBJ2-7, is DGGITQSPKYLFRKEGQNVTLSCEQNLNHDAMYWYRQDPGQGLRLIYYSQIVNDFQKGDIAEGYSVSREKKESFPLTVTSAQKNPTAFYLCASSPRTSGYEQYFGPGTRLTVT.

As concerns this clone: The read finishes 3 residues shy of the CDR3 end, and the germline J gene is used to complete it. This chain connects TRBV18 to TRBJ2-4; D uncertain. CDR3 length: 10 amino acids. CDR1 KGHSH and CDR2 LQKENI come from the germline V gene. V lost 10 bases to trimming and J lost 9 bases, with 10 bases between them. The sequenced CDR3 bases are TGTGCCACGTCATCGGGCATT. Its protein product is CATSSGI. From start to end, the CDR3 is CATSSGIQYF.

This clone was counted a few times. The CDR3 end is not reached by the read, which stops 3 residues before it; the germline J gene fills it in. The chain couples TRBV6-8 to TRBJ2-7, with TRBD2 as a possible D gene (6 bases). Per the germline V gene, CDR1 is MNHGY and CDR2 is SAAAGT. The CDR3 contains 14 residues. Trimming left V 6 bases short and J 5 bases short, with 17 bases between. The CDR3 here is CASRGKRALHEQYF. The part of the CDR3 DNA that was read is TGTGCCAGCAGGGGTAAGCGGGCGCTCCACGAG.

This clone has only a few counts. The read comes to an end 3 residues before the CDR3 does, leaving the germline J gene to fill in the end. V gene TRBV2 combines with J gene TRBJ1-2; D uncertain. Trimming removed 2 bases from V and 7 bases from J, with 11 bases in between. Looked up from germline, CDR1 is SNHLY and CDR2 is FYNNEI. This CDR3 contains 13 residues. CDR3 in amino acids: CASSEYSDTGYTF. The CDR3 DNA, read in part, is TGTGCCAGCAGTGAATACAGTGACACTGGC.

This clone was picked up a small number of times. The read ends 3 residues shy of where the CDR3 ends; the end is completed using the germline J gene. V usage is TRBV18 and J usage is TRBJ2-7; D gene uncertain. Trimming stripped 0 bases from V and 3 bases from J, with 6 bases between. CDR3 length equals 13 residues. Germline V gene data show CDR1 as KGHSH and CDR2 as LQKENI. The CDR3 loop reads CASSPPTDYEQYF. The DNA read from the CDR3 is TGTGCCAGCTCACCACCTACAGACTACGAG.

This clone was observed many times. The CDR3 extends 3 residues past the end of the read, so its final part is completed from the germline J gene. This chain links TRBV7-2 with TRBJ2-7, with 7 bases aligning to TRBD2. V was pared by 5 bases and J by 2 bases, with 3 bases of the junction left unmatched. The germline CDR1 and CDR2 sequences are SGHTA and FQGNSA. The CDR3 contains 13 residues. CDR3 bases read: TGTGCCAGCAGCCTGAGCGGGGCCTACGAG. Its protein product is CASSLSGAYE. The entire CDR3 is CASSLSGAYEQYF.

Points on this clone: The read ends 3 residues early relative to the CDR3; the germline J gene fills the gap. The chain has TRBV20-1 and TRBJ2-7; a weak D match, TRBD1 (7 bases). The CDR3 runs 12 residues. Germline loops: CDR1 DFQATT, CDR2 SNEGSKA (reference sequence). V lost 5 bases and J 6 bases, leaving 14 bases between the germline ends. CDR3 sequence reads: CSASGGLREQYF. CDR3 bases read: TGCAGTGCTTCAGGGGGGCTCCGCGAG.

This clone was picked up many times. The CDR3 bases that were read are TGCGCCAGCAGCTTTAGGACTAGCGGGAGCCCGACACTCGAG. As protein: CASSFRTSGSPTLE. The entire CDR3 is CASSFRTSGSPTLEQYF. This sequence joins TRBV5-1 and TRBJ2-7; 13 nucleotides match TRBD2. Read data end 3 residues before the CDR3 end; the end is taken from the germline J gene. From germline, CDR1 is SGHRS and CDR2 YFSETQ. With V trimmed by 2 bases and J by 6 bases, 11 bases remained unmatched. This CDR3 is 17 amino acids long.

About this clone itself: Read data end 3 residues before the CDR3 end; the end is taken from the germline J gene. This chain connects TRBV19 to TRBJ1-5, with D perhaps matching TRBD1 (5 bases). Germline lookup yields CDR1 LNHDA and CDR2 SQIVND (reference sequence). Trimming removed 3 bases at V and 6 bases at J, with 9 bases between. This CDR3 has 13 amino acids. CDR3 in amino acids: CASSMTVIQPQHF. The covered CDR3 bases are TGTGCCAGTAGTATGACAGTAATTCAGCCC.

This clone was seen ten or more times. The CDR3 spells CASSYRASGKETQYF. The CDR3 DNA, read in part, is TGTGCCAGCAGTTATCGAGCTAGCGGGAAGGAGACC. The J gene is TRBJ2-5, the V gene TRBV12-3 or TRBV12-4, with 9 positions matching TRBD2. The CDR3 end falls 3 residues outside the read, so it is completed with the germline J gene. This CDR3 comprises 15 residues. With 4 bases clipped from V and 5 bases from J, the junction kept 8 bases outside the gene matches.

The sample holds many counts of this clone. The CDR3 goes on 3 residues after the read ends, and that part is filled in from the germline J gene. The V gene is TRBV10-1, the J gene TRBJ2-3, with a possible D match to TRBD2 (6 bases). CDR3 length: 14 residues. The V gene's germline CDR1 is WNHNN and CDR2 SYGVQD (reference sequence). Deletions cut 5 bases from V and 3 bases from J, with 12 bases between. CDR3 DNA, as far as it was read: TGCGCCAGCAGTCCGGAGGGCCTTACAGATACG. This codes for CASSPEGLTDT. The complete CDR3 sequence is CASSPEGLTDTQYF.

This clone is categorized as medium-sized. The CDR3 end is not reached by the read, which stops 3 residues before it; the germline J gene fills it in. This sample also contains other DNA sequences that code for the same CDR3. The chain recombines TRBV19 with TRBJ2-7; 7 bases fit TRBD2. This CDR3 spans 13 amino acids. The germline gives CDR1 LNHDA, CDR2 SQIVND (reference sequence). V was clipped by 3 bases and J by 3 bases; unmatched bases: 2. The covered CDR3 bases are TGTGCCAGTAGTATCCCTAGCGGCTACGAG. This sequence encodes CASSIPSGYE. The whole CDR3 region reads CASSIPSGYEQYF.

Only a few counts were recorded for this clone. The CDR3 end falls 3 residues outside the read, so it is completed with the germline J gene. V usage is TRBV7-9 and J usage is TRBJ2-7, with TRBD2 as a possible D gene (6 bases). CDR3 length equals 13 residues. The V and J ends lost 8 bases and 3 bases respectively, with 14 bases between them. Germline CDR1 and CDR2: SEHNR and FQNEAQ (reference sequence). CDR3: CASASSANYEQYF. The CDR3 DNA, read in part, is TGTGCCAGCGCGTCTAGCGCGAACTACGAG.

Comment on this clone: The read halts 3 residues ahead of the CDR3 end, with the missing end drawn from the germline J gene. V gene TRBV2 combines with J gene TRBJ1-1; D possibly corresponds to TRBD1 (5 bases). V was clipped by 9 bases and J by 3 bases, with 8 bases between them. The CDR3 sequence is 11 residues long. Per germline, CDR1 SNHLY and CDR2 FYNNEI. Partial CDR3 DNA: TGTGCCAGTTCAGGGTACACTGAA. Protein sequence: CASSGYTE. The full CDR3 reads CASSGYTEAFF.

As regards this clone: The read ends 3 residues shy of where the CDR3 ends; the end is completed using the germline J gene. This chain links TRBV19 with TRBJ2-2, with D possibly being TRBD1 (5 bases). The V and J ends lost 3 bases and 5 bases respectively, with 13 bases between them. Germline V gene sequence: CDR1 LNHDA, CDR2 SQIVND (reference sequence). The CDR3 is 15 amino acids. The CDR3 region is CASSIPPGPTGELFF. The sequenced part of the CDR3 DNA is TGTGCCAGTAGTATCCCGCCAGGGCCTACCGGGGAG.

This clone was counted between two and nine times. The read ends 3 residues before the CDR3 terminus; that terminus is restored from the germline J gene. The chain uses TRBV7-2 and TRBJ2-7; 8 nucleotides line up with TRBD2. Losses at the gene ends were 1 base for V and 6 bases for J; bases not matched to a gene: 8. Germline CDR1 SGHTA, CDR2 FQGNSA. The CDR3 extends over 15 amino acids. The CDR3 DNA, read in part, is TGTGCCAGCAGCTTAGGGTTGCGGGAGGAAAGCGAG. Encoded protein: CASSLGLREESE. The whole CDR3 protein is CASSLGLREESEQYF.

On this clone itself: The read stops 3 residues short of the end of the CDR3; the missing end is completed from the germline J gene. The chain couples TRBV19 to TRBJ1-1; D unresolved. Trimming removed 1 base at V and 1 base at J, with 10 bases between. Germline assignment: CDR1 LNHDA and CDR2 SQIVND (reference sequence). The CDR3 is made up of 15 amino acids. The sequenced part of the CDR3 DNA is TGTGCCAGTAGTATAGTAAGGGTGGCGAACACTGAA. Translation: CASSIVRVANTE. The entire CDR3 is CASSIVRVANTEAFF.

This clone was seen at least ten times. CDR3 region: CATAELYTGELFF. CDR3 bases read: TGTGCCACAGCGGAGTTATACACCGGGGAG. The chain uses TRBV7-9 and TRBJ2-2, with D maybe TRBD2 (5 bases). The DNA ends 3 residues before the CDR3 does, and the rest of the CDR3 is filled in from the germline J gene. Trimming removed 10 bases from V and 3 bases from J, with 12 bases in between. Germline lookup yields CDR1 SEHNR and CDR2 FQNEAQ (reference sequence). The CDR3 contains 13 residues. The full variable domain, rest sourced from reference TRBV7-9 and TRBJ2-2, is DTGVSQNPRHKITKRGQNVTFRCDPISEHNRLYWYRQTLGQGPEFLTYFQNEAQLEKSRLLSDRFSAERPKGSFSTLEIQRTEQGDSAMYLCATAELYTGELFFGEGSRLTVL.

As concerns this clone: The read gets to within 3 residues of the CDR3 end, and the germline J gene fills in the rest. The chain employs TRBV25-1 and TRBJ2-7; D is unresolved. This CDR3 contains 13 residues. The germline CDR1 and CDR2 sequences are MGHDK and SYGVNS. The V and J ends lost 1 base and 3 bases respectively, with 7 bases between them. The sequenced part of the CDR3 DNA is TGTGCCAGCAGTGAATCCCCTAGCTACGAG. Translated: CASSESPSYE. The full CDR3 sequence reads CASSESPSYEQYF.

This clone was counted between two and nine times. The read is 3 residues too short to cover the CDR3 end, so that end is filled in from the germline J gene. The chain combines TRBV30 with TRBJ2-5; TRBD2 agrees at 12 bases. CDR3 length equals 17 residues. CDR1 is GTSNPN and CDR2 is SVGIG in the germline V gene (reference sequence). The ends lost 0 bases at V and 4 bases at J; junction bases unmatched: 9. The sequenced part of the CDR3 DNA is TGTGCCTGGAGTGTACGTTCTAGCGGGAGGGCCAGAGAGACC. Protein sequence: CAWSVRSSGRARET. The entire CDR3 reads CAWSVRSSGRARETQYF.

This clone was detected a few times. The CDR3 end is not reached by the read, which stops 3 residues before it; the germline J gene fills it in. V is TRBV18 and J is TRBJ2-3, with 9 bases aligning to TRBD1. Looked up from germline, CDR1 is KGHSH and CDR2 is LQKENI. The CDR3 is made up of 15 amino acids. V trimming: 6 bases; J trimming: 2 bases; junction bases outside the gene matches: 6. The CDR3 loop is CASSSRTGATDTQYF. CDR3 DNA (partial): TGTGCCAGCTCGAGCCGGACAGGGGCCACAGATACG.

The table lists this clone with many counts. The sequenced fragment ends 3 residues before the CDR3 boundary, so the rest is inferred from the germline J gene. V usage is TRBV20-1 and J usage is TRBJ2-4; TRBD2 matches at 12 bases. The V and J ends lost 6 bases and 5 bases, in that order; junction bases with no gene match: 8. Germline CDR1 reads DFQATT; CDR2 reads SNEGSKA (reference sequence). This CDR3 region has 15 residues. The CDR3 region is CSARLAGGAENIQYF. Incomplete CDR3 DNA: TGCAGTGCACGGCTAGCGGGAGGGGCGGAAAACATT.

This clone came up a few times. The read finishes 3 residues shy of the CDR3 end, and the germline J gene is used to complete it. This chain connects TRBV7-9 to TRBJ1-1; the D gene is possibly TRBD1 (6 bases). CDR1 is SEHNR, CDR2 FQNEAQ, per germline (reference sequence). The CDR3 loop spans 13 amino acids. Trimming cost V 6 bases and J 3 bases, with 11 bases left between them. Partial CDR3 DNA: TGTGCCAGCAGTTTCAGGGGATACACTGAA. It codes for CASSFRGYTE. The full CDR3 sequence reads CASSFRGYTEAFF.

With regard to this clone: The read terminates 3 residues ahead of where the CDR3 ends, so the germline J gene completes it. The chain uses TRBV7-6 and TRBJ2-7; 10 bases line up with TRBD1. In germline, CDR1 is SGHVS, CDR2 FNYEAQ. The length of the CDR3 is 15 residues. V lost 4 bases to trimming and J lost 4 bases; unmatched junction nucleotides: 7. Incomplete CDR3 DNA: TGTGCCAGCAGCTCGACGGGACAGGGGTTTTACGAG. This codes for CASSSTGQGFYE. The full CDR3 protein reads CASSSTGQGFYEQYF. Drawing the rest from reference TRBV7-6 and TRBJ2-7, the complete variable domain is GAGVSQSPRYKVTKRGQDVALRCDPISGHVSLYWYRQALGQGPEFLTYFNYEAQQDKSGLPNDRFSAERPEGSISTLTIQRTEQRDSAMYRCASSSTGQGFYEQYFGPGTRLTVT.

This clone came up a few times. A much larger clone sits a single nucleotide away, making a read error possible. Read sequence stops 3 residues before the CDR3 end, and the germline J gene provides the missing end. The rearrangement joins TRBV5-5 to TRBJ2-1; TRBD2 matches 7 bases. The CDR3 length is 12 residues. The germline V gene encodes CDR1 SGHKS and CDR2 YYEKEE (reference sequence). The trim removed 4 bases at V and 8 bases at J, leaving 3 bases unmatched. The CDR3 sequence: CASSVGLDEQFF. The sequenced CDR3 bases are TGTGCCAGCAGCGTCGGACTAGATGAG.

With regard to this clone: The read ends 3 residues early relative to the CDR3; the germline J gene fills the gap. The chain links TRBV6-1 to TRBJ1-4; the match to TRBD1 covers 7 bases. This CDR3 has 14 amino acids. V lost 5 bases and J lost 6; bases outside the gene matches: 6. The germline CDR1 and CDR2 sequences are MNHNS and SASEGT. This CDR3 is CASSKGGGYEKLFF. The CDR3 bases that were read are TGTGCCAGCAGTAAAGGAGGGGGCTATGAAAAA.